This T cell receptor (beta chain) stems from a study of shared clonotypes between healthy human individuals. Study overall: CD4 naive cells filled three plates per donor, CD4 memory three, CD8 naive two and CD8 memory one. Whole-study findings and limits: Naive subsets, compared against memory subsets, generally had larger estimated richness values.

In the case of this clone: The target antigen is unknown.

The V gene lost 0 bases and the J gene lost 6 bases, with 17 bases spanning the gap. Germline values: CDR1 SGHRS, CDR2 YFSETQ. The CDR3 consists of 16 residues. Original handling: Filtering of immunoSEQ junctional sequences could not match full-length read filtering. Using immunoSEQ multiplex PCR, the repertoire was profiled, and TCRdb retains in-frame clones only, with some absent. Clone size and the V and J calls come from that table; the DNA yielded D and trimming. The table shows a few million clones, with more than 90% occurring only once. The sequence was collected from a man younger than 35 in good health. The chain uses TRBV5-1 and TRBJ2-3; TRBD1 might be the D (6 bases). The source material was naive CD4+ T cells sorted from blood. The subset was: CD45RA+ positively selected. This CDR3 is CASSLVPFVQGDTQYF. In DNA form, the CDR3 reads TGCGCCAGCAGCTTGGTCCCATTTGTACAGGGTGATACGCAGTATTTT.